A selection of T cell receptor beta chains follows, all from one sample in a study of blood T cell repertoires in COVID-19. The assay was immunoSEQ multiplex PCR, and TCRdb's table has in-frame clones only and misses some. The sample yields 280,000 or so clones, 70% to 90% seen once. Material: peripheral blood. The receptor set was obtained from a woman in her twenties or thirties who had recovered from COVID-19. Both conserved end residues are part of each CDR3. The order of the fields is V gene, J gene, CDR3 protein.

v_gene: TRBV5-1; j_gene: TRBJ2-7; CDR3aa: CASSSPNRDHEQYF
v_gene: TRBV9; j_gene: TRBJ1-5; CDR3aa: CASSADGDNQPQHF
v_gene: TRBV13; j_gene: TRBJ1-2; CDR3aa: CASIQGVANYGYTF
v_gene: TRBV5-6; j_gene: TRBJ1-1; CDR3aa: CASSLWLTRRAEAFF
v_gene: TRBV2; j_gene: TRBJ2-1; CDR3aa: CASSDLSGGADEQFF
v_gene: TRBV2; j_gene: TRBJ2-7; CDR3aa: CASRRDSSYEQYF
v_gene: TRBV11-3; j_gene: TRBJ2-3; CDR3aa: CASSLGKTSTDTQYF
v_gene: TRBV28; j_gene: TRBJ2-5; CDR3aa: CVSSLTGVETQYF
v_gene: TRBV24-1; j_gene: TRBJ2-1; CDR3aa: CATSDLRDYTNEQFF
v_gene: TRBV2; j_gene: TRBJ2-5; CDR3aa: CASSETSGGSAQYF
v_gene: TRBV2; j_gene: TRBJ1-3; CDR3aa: CASSDRGLSGNTIYF
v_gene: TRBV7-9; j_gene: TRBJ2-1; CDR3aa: CASHTRDRGNEQFF
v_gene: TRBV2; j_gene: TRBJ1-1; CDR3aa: CASSGPDGQLNTEAFF
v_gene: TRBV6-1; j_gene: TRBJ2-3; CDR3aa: CASSDPGRGTDTQYF
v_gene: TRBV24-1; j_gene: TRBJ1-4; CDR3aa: CATSDSYHPTNEKLFF
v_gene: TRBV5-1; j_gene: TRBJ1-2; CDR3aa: CASSLSAGPTYGYTF
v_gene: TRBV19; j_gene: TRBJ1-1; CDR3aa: CASSNPGLGEAFF
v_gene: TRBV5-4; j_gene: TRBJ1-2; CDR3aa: CASSPSHRGPGYTF
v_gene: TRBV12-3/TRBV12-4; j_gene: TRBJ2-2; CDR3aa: CASSPRFGGELFF
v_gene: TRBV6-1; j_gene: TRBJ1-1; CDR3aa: CASSGGRGSMNTEAFF
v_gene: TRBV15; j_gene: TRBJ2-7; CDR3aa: CATSTRLAGKVGEQYF
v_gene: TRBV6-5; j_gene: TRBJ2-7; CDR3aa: CASSYSKGGRQGEQYF
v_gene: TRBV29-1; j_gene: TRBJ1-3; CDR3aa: CSVPGQGSGNTIYF
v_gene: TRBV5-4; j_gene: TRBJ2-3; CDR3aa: CASMGGGLATDTQYF
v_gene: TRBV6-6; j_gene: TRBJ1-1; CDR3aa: CASSYSIRENTEAFF
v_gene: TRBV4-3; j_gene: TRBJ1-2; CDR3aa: CASSQDLFSSGARGYTF
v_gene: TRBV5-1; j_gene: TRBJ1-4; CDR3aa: CASSLSGGFATNEKLFF
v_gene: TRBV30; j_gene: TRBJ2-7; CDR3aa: CAWSVSNYEQYF
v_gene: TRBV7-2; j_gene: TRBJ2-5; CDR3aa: CASSPRTGQETQYF
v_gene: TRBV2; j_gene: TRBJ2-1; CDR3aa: CASSVLERHEQFF
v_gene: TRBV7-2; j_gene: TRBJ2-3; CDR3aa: CASSLGSSGVPATQYF
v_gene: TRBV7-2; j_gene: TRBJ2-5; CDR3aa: CASSAQVVRETQYF
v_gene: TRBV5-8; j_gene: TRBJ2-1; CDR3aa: CASSSGTSGTYNEQFF
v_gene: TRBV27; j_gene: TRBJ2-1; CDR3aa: CASRDSGGAFF
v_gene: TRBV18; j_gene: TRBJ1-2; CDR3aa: CASSPLDRYYGYTF
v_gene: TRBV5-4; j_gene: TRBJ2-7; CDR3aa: CASSPGSQDSYEQYF
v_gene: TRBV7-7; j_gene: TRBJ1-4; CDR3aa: CASSGQGTTNEKLFF
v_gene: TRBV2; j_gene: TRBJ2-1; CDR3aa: CATTLDRNNEQFF
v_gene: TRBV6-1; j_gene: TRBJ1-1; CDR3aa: CASSDRVLGGAVTEAFF
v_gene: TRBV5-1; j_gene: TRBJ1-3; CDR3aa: CASSSESYSGNTIYF
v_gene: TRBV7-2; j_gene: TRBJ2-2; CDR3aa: CASSLAARINTGELFF
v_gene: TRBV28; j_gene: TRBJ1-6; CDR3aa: CASSSGQGGSPLHF
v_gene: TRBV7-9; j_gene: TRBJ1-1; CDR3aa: CASISNGGSTEAFF
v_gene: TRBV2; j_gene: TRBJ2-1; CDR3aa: CASRDRGDEQFF
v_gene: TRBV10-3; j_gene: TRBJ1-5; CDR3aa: CAISEGERASSNQPQHF
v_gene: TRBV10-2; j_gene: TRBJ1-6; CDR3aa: CASTSGSGMGNSPLHF
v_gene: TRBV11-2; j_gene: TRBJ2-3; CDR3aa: CASSFGTGFTDTQYF
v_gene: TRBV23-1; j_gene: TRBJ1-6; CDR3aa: CASSQSRDRVRSPLHF
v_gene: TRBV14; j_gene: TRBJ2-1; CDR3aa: CASSRIISGAEQFF
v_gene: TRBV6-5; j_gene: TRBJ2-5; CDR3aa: CASSVTGETQYF
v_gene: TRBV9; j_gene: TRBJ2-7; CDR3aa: CASSGPPGEQYF
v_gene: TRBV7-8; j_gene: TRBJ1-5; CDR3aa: CASRPGGASNQPQHF
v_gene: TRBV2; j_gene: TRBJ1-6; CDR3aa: CASSLTGGGYNSPLHF
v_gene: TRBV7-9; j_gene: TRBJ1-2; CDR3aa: CASSSDRPNYGYTF
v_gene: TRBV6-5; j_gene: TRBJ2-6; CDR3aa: CASMGGLGANVLTF
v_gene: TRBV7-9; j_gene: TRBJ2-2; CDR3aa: CASSILAGAGTGELFF
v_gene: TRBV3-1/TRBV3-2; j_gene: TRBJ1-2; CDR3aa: CASSQDQGVYGYTF
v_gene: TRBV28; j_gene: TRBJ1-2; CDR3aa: CASQITANYGYTF
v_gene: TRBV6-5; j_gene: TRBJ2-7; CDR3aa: CASSRLAGSEQYF